This T cell receptor beta chain originates from a study of identical twins. This CDR3 has 14 amino acids. The V and J ends lost 0 bases and 7 bases respectively, with 10 bases between them. Germline V gene data show CDR1 as SGHAT and CDR2 as FQDESV (reference sequence). Overall study findings and caveats: Model-predicted out-of-frame TCR alpha sharing fell below observed values in monozygotic twins.

A universal primer binding site was introduced by template switching. The final cDNA contained unique molecular identifiers. Each CDR3 protein gets one entry after TCRdb re-called the 5' RACE reads with MiXCR. The sample includes roughly 1,500,000 distinct CDR3 sequences, about 32% seen only once; the top ten take approximately 0.29%. On this clonotype: As yet, its antigen is unknown.

This chain connects TRBV11-1 to TRBJ2-1; unclear D gene. Sequencing input: cord blood. The clonotype comes from a newborn girl in good health. The CDR3: CASSLASLRNEQFF. DNA of the CDR3: TGTGCCAGCAGCTTAGCCTCACTCCGGAATGAGCAGTTCTTC. Complete variable domain (other parts from reference TRBV11-1 and TRBJ2-1): EAEVAQSPRYKITEKSQAVAFWCDPISGHATLYWYRQILGQGPELLVQFQDESVVDDSQLPKDRFSAERLKGVDSTLKIQPAELGDSAMYLCASSLASLRNEQFFGPGTRLTVL.